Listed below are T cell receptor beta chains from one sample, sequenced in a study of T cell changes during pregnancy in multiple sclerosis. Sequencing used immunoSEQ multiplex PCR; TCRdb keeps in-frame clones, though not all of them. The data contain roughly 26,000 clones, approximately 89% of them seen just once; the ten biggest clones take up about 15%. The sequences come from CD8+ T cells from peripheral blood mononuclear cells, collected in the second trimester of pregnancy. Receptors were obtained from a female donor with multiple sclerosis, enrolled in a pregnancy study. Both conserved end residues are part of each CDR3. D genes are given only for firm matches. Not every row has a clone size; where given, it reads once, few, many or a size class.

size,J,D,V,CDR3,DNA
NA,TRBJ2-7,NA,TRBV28,CASSLIGSYEQYF,TGTGCCAGCAGTTTAATCGGCTCCTACGAGCAGTACTTC
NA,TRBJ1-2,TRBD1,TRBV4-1,CASSQEVFLLRTGGRSYGYTF,TGCGCCAGCAGCCAAGAGGTCTTCCTCTTACGGACAGGGGGACGAAGCTATGGCTACACCTTC
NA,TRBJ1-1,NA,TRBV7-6,CASRPGGTEAFF,TGTGCCAGCAGACCCGGCGGCACTGAAGCTTTCTTT
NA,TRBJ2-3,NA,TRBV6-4,CASSDTGLTDTQYF,TGTGCCAGCAGTGATACAGGGCTCACAGATACGCAGTATTTT
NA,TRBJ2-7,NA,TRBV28,CASSPVLGGYEQYF,TGTGCCAGCAGTCCAGTTTTGGGGGGTTACGAGCAGTACTTC
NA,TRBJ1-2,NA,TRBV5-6,CASSFSGSYGYTF,TGTGCCAGCAGCTTTTCAGGGTCCTATGGCTACACCTTC
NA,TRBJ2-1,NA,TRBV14,CASSQLGLYNEQFF,TGTGCCAGCAGCCAACTGGGACTGTACAATGAGCAGTTCTTC
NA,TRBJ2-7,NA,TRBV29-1,CSTSSGAYEQYF,TGCAGCACCTCGTCGGGGGCCTACGAGCAGTACTTC
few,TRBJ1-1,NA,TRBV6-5,CASSYQDPNTEAFF,TGTGCCAGCAGTTATCAGGATCCGAACACTGAAGCTTTCTTT
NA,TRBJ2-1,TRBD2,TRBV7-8,CASSGPSSGRAYNEQFF,TGTGCCAGCAGCGGGCCATCTAGCGGGAGGGCCTACAATGAGCAGTTCTTC
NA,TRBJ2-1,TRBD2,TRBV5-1,CASSPKGLAGVLWGNEQFF,TGCGCCAGCAGCCCAAAGGGACTAGCGGGAGTCTTATGGGGCAATGAGCAGTTCTTC
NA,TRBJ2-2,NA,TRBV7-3,CASSLTPSSVYTGELFF,TGTGCCAGCAGCTTGACCCCCTCTAGCGTTTACACCGGGGAGCTGTTTTTT
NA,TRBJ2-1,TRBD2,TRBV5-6,CASTGLAEEQFF,TGTGCCAGCACGGGACTAGCGGAGGAGCAGTTCTTC
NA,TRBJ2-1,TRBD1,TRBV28,CASSSLQGTLYNEQFF,TGTGCCAGCAGTTCCCTACAGGGGACCCTATACAATGAGCAGTTCTTC
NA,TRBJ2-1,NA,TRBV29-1,CSAHPTTSWEYNEQFF,TGCAGCGCCCACCCGACGACTAGTTGGGAATACAATGAGCAGTTCTTC
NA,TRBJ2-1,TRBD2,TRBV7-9,CASSGLAGIPPYNEQFF,TGTGCCAGCAGCGGACTAGCGGGGATACCACCCTACAATGAGCAGTTCTTC
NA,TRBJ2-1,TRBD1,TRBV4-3,CASSRMTGGNEQFF,TGCGCCAGCAGCCGGATGACAGGGGGCAATGAGCAGTTCTTC
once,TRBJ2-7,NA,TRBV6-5,CASSIQGYEQYF,TGTGCCAGCAGCATACAGGGTTACGAGCAGTACTTC
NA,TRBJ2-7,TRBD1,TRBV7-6,CASSLGRGSSYEQYF,TGTGCCAGCAGCTTAGGCAGGGGGTCCTCCTACGAGCAGTACTTC
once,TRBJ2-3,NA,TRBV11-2,CASSLVGGGLTDTQYF,TGTGCCAGCAGCTTAGTGGGGGGGGGCCTCACAGATACGCAGTATTTT
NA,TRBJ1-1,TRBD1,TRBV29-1,CSVRTGEVNTEAFF,TGCAGCGTCCGGACAGGGGAGGTGAACACTGAAGCTTTCTTT
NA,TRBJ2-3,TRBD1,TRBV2,CASSQTGAYTDTQYF,TGTGCCAGTAGCCAGACAGGGGCCTACACAGATACGCAGTATTTT
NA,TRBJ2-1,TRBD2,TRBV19,CASSIGPSVVGGNEQFF,TGTGCCAGTAGTATAGGGCCTAGCGTGGTGGGGGGGAATGAGCAGTTCTTC
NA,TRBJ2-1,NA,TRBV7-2,CASSSGVLWYEQFF,TGTGCCAGCAGCTCGGGAGTTCTATGGTATGAGCAGTTCTTC
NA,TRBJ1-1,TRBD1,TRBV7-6,CASRPGQGATEAFF,TGTGCCAGCAGACCGGGACAGGGGGCCACTGAAGCTTTCTTT
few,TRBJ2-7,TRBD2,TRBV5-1,CASSPPAGGYEQYF,TGCGCCAGCAGCCCCCCGGCGGGAGGCTACGAGCAGTACTTC
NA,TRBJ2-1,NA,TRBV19,CASSIGTTYNEQFF,TGTGCCAGTAGTATAGGGACTACCTACAATGAGCAGTTCTTC
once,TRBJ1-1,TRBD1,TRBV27,CASSATDRETTEAFF,TGTGCCAGCAGTGCCACCGACAGGGAAACGACTGAAGCTTTCTTT
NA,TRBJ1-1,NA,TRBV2,CASSDLRIGTEAFF,TGTGCCAGCAGTGATCTGCGTATTGGCACTGAAGCTTTCTTT
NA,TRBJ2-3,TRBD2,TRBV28,CASSPHLQRGFTDTQYF,TGTGCCAGCAGCCCTCACCTTCAGCGGGGGTTCACAGATACGCAGTATTTT
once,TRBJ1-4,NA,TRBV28,CASSLWGGYEKLFF,TGTGCCAGCAGCCTCTGGGGGGGATATGAAAAACTGTTTTTT
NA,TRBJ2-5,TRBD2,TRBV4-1,CASSQESGGYQETQYF,TGCGCCAGCAGCCAAGAAAGCGGGGGATACCAAGAGACCCAGTACTTC
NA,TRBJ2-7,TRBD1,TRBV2,CASSWTGPKTGEQYF,TGTGCCAGCAGCTGGACAGGGCCCAAAACGGGGGAGCAGTACTTC
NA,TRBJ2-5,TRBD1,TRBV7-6,CASSSTGEGETQYF,TGTGCCAGCAGTTCGACAGGGGAAGGAGAGACCCAGTACTTC
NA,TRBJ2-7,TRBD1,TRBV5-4,CASSFGTGGNYEQYF,TGTGCCAGCAGCTTTGGGACAGGGGGTAACTACGAGCAGTACTTC
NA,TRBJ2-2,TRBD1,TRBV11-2,CASSAWTGFGELFF,TGTGCCAGCAGCGCCTGGACAGGGTTCGGGGAGCTGTTTTTT
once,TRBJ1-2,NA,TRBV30,CAWSSGGVNYGYTF,TGTGCCTGGAGTAGTGGGGGGGTAAACTATGGCTACACCTTC
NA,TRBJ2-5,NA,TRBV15,CATSRDKLAETQYF,TGTGCCACCAGCAGAGATAAACTAGCAGAGACCCAGTACTTC
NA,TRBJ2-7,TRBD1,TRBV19,CASSFTGGSYEQYF,TGTGCCAGTAGTTTTACAGGGGGGTCCTACGAGCAGTACTTC
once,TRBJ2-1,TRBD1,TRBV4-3,CASSRSDRGFFYEQFF,TGCGCCAGCAGCCGCTCGGACAGGGGATTTTTCTATGAGCAGTTCTTC
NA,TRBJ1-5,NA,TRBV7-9,CASSLGQGSNQPQHF,TGTGCCAGCAGCCTGGGGCAGGGAAGCAATCAGCCCCAGCATTTT
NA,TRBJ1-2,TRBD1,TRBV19,CASSIGQGGYGYTF,TGTGCCAGTAGTATCGGGCAGGGGGGCTATGGCTACACCTTC
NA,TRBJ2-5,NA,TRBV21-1,CASSKVGRSLEETQYF,TGTGCCAGCAGCAAAGTAGGTCGGAGTTTGGAAGAGACCCAGTACTTC
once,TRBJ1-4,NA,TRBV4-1,CASSQVLILGGTNEKLFF,TGCGCCAGCAGCCAAGTTCTCATCTTAGGGGGAACTAATGAAAAACTGTTTTTT
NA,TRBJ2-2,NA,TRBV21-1,CASRLPPGHLIGELFF,TGTGCCAGCAGACTCCCCCCGGGACACCTCATCGGGGAGCTGTTTTTT
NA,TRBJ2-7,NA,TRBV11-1,CASSLGAGYSYEQYF,TGTGCCAGCAGCTTAGGGGCCGGATACTCCTACGAGCAGTACTTC
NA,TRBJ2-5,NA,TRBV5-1,CASSLQGTQETQYF,TGCGCCAGCAGCTTACAGGGAACCCAAGAGACCCAGTACTTC
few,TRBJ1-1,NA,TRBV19,CASSTGNTEAFF,TGTGCCAGTAGTACAGGGAACACTGAAGCTTTCTTT